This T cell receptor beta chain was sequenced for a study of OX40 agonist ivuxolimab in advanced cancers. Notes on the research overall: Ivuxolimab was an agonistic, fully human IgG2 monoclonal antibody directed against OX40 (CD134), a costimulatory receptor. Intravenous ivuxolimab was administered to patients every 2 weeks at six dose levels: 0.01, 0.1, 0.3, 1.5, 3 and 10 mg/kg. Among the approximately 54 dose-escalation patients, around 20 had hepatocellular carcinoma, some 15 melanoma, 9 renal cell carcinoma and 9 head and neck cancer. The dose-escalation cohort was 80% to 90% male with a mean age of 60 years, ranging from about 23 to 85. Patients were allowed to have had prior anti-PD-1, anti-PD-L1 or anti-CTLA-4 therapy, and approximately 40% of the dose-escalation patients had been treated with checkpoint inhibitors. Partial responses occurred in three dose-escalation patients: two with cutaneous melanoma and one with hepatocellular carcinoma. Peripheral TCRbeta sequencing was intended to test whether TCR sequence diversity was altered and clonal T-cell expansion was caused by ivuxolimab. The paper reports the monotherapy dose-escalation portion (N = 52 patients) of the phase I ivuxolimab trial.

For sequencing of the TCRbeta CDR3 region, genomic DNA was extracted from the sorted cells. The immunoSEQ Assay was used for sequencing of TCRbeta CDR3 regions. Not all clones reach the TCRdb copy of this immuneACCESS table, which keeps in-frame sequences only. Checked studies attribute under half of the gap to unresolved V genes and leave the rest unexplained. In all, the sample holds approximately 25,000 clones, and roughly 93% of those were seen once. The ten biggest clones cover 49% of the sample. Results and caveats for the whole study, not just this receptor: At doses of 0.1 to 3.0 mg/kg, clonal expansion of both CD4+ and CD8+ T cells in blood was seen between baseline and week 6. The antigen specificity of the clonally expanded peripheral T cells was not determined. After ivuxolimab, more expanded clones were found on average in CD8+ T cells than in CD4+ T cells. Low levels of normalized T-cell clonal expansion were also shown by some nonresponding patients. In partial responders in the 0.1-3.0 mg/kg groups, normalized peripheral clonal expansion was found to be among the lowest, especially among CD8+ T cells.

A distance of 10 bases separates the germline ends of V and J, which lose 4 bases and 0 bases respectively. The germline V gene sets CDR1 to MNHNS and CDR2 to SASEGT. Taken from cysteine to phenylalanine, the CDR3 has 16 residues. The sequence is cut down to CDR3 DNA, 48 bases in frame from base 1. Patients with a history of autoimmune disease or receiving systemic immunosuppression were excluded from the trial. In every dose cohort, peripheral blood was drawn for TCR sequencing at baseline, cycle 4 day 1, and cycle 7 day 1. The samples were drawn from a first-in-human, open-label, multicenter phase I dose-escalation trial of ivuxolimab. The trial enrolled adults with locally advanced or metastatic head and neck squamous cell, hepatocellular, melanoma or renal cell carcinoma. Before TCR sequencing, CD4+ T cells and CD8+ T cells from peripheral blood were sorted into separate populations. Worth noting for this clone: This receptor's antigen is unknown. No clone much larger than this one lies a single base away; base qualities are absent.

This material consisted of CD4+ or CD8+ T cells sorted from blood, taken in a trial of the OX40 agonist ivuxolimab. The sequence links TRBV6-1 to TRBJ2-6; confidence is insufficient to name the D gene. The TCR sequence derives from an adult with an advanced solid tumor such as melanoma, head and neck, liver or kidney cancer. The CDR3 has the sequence CASSGMLGSGANVLTF. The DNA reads TGTGCCAGCAGTGGGATGCTCGGCTCTGGGGCCAACGTCCTGACTTTC.